Following are 21 T cell receptor beta chains from one sample sequenced in a study of blood T cell repertoires in COVID-19. Here immunoSEQ multiplex PCR was the method, and the copy in TCRdb shows in-frame clones only, minus some. The sample has 90,000 to 150,000 clones, 65% to 90% seen once. The sample consisted of peripheral blood. These receptors all come from a man aged 80 or over with acute or convalescent COVID-19.

The table lists this clone with a count of one. The chain carries TRBV9 and TRBJ2-3; 10 bases match TRBD2. V was clipped by 2 bases and J by 2 bases; unmatched bases: 5. The CDR3 is 16 residues long. The germline gives CDR1 SGDLS, CDR2 YYNGEE. CDR3 region: CASSVTSGINTDTQYF. The CDR3 coding sequence is TGTGCCAGCAGCGTTACTAGCGGGATAAACACAGATACGCAGTATTTT. The full variable domain, with the rest looked up from reference TRBV9 and TRBJ2-3, is DSGVTQTPKHLITATGQRVTLRCSPRSGDLSVYWYQQSLDQGLQFLIQYYNGEERAKGNILERFSAQQFPDLHSELNLSSLELGDSALYFCASSVTSGINTDTQYFGPGTRLTVL.

The CDR3 DNA is TGTGCCAGCAGCTTAGCCTCGGTAATAACAGATACGCAGTATTTT. Translating it yields CASSLASVITDTQYF. The chain employs TRBV7-6 and TRBJ2-3; D is undetermined. The V gene's germline CDR1 is SGHVS and CDR2 FNYEAQ. The germline V and J ends were trimmed by 0 bases and 3 bases, with 10 bases remaining between them. The CDR3 extends over 15 amino acids.

This chain joins TRBV11-2 and TRBJ1-2, with 8 bases matching TRBD1. The germline V gene encodes CDR1 SGHAT and CDR2 FQNNGV. J was trimmed by 4 bases and V by 5 bases; bases with no gene match: 6. There are 14 residues in the CDR3. The CDR3 sequence: CASSLDRGAYGYTF. Here the CDR3 DNA reads TGTGCCAGCAGCCTCGACAGGGGAGCCTATGGCTACACCTTC.

This clone was recorded once. This chain joins TRBV7-9 and TRBJ1-3; 10 bases align to TRBD1. Germline assignment: CDR1 SEHNR and CDR2 FQNEAQ (reference sequence). With 6 bases clipped from V and 6 bases from J, the junction kept 5 bases outside the gene matches. This CDR3 is 14 amino acids long. As DNA, the CDR3 is TGTGCCAGCAGGCTGACAGGGGGCGAAAACACCATATATTTT. Its translation is CASRLTGGENTIYF.

The chain employs TRBV30 and TRBJ2-7, with 10 bases identical to TRBD2. Germline assignment: CDR1 GTSNPN and CDR2 SVGIG (reference sequence). The CDR3 contains 15 residues. V shed 0 bases and J 2 bases; nucleotides not matched to a gene: 4. In DNA, the CDR3 is TGTGCCTGGAGTGTGACTAGCGGGCGAGCCTACGAGCAGTACTTC. Residues: CAWSVTSGRAYEQYF.

The chain couples TRBV14 to TRBJ1-3; 10 bases are shared with TRBD1. The CDR3 contains 17 residues. The V segment lost 4 bases and the J segment 2 bases; nucleotides outside the gene matches: 8. Per the germline V gene, CDR1 is SGHDN and CDR2 is FVKESK. The CDR3 loop is CASSPTGTGVTGNTIYF. The DNA for the CDR3 is TGTGCCAGCAGCCCCACAGGGACAGGGGTCACTGGAAACACCATATATTTT. Based on the CDR3 plus reference TRBV14 and TRBJ1-3, the full variable domain is EAGVTQFPSHSVIEKGQTVTLRCDPISGHDNLYWYRRVMGKEIKFLLHFVKESKQDESGMPNNRFLAERTGGTYSTLKVQPAELEDSGVYFCASSPTGTGVTGNTIYFGEGSWLTVV.

The chain couples TRBV15 to TRBJ1-2; D uncertain. Per germline, CDR1 LNHNV and CDR2 YYDKDF (reference sequence). Trimming took 8 bases from V and 0 from J, leaving 19 bases between them. This CDR3 comprises 16 residues. The CDR3 protein is CATSREAAATNYGYTF. In nucleotides, the CDR3 is TGTGCCACCTCTCGGGAGGCCGCAGCGACTAACTATGGCTACACCTTC.

The rearrangement uses TRBV24-1 and TRBJ1-4; weak D call: TRBD1 (5 bases). CDR1 and CDR2 (germline): KGHDR, SFDVKD. V lost 3 bases, J lost 4 bases, and 23 bases lay in between. The CDR3 has 19 residues. DNA of the CDR3: TGTGCCACCAGTGATATTATCGGGCAGGGCCCGACTCTTAATGAAAAACTGTTTTTT. This translates into CATSDIIGQGPTLNEKLFF.

V is TRBV6-5 and J is TRBJ1-5; 8 nucleotides agree with TRBD1. The junction had 7 bases not matched to a gene; V was cut back by 5 bases and J by 4 bases. There are 15 residues in the CDR3. Germline V gene sequence: CDR1 MNHEY, CDR2 SVGAGI. The CDR3: CASSRTGKENQPQHF. The CDR3 bases are TGTGCCAGCAGTAGGACAGGGAAAGAGAATCAGCCCCAGCATTTT.

This chain joins TRBV5-4 and TRBJ1-1, with D possibly being TRBD1 (6 bases). Germline CDR1 reads SGHNT; CDR2 reads YYREEE (reference sequence). The CDR3 totals 13 residues. V lost 5 bases to trimming and J lost 5 bases, with 13 bases between them. The CDR3 loop reads CASRTQGWTEAFF. The DNA of the CDR3 is TGTGCCAGCAGGACACAGGGCTGGACTGAAGCTTTCTTT.

The V and J genes are TRBV18 and TRBJ2-5; 7 nucleotides line up with TRBD2. With 3 bases clipped from V and 5 bases from J, the junction kept 6 bases outside the gene matches. Germline V gives CDR1 KGHSH, CDR2 LQKENI. This CDR3 is built from 14 residues. The CDR3 DNA sequence: TGTGCCAGCTCACCTAGCGGGCGAGGGGAGACCCAGTACTTC. Its protein is CASSPSGRGETQYF.

The rearrangement uses TRBV6-5 and TRBJ2-5; D is perhaps TRBD1 (5 bases). Germline V lookup: CDR1 MNHEY, CDR2 SVGAGI. CDR3 length: 12 amino acids. Trimming took 2 bases from V and 7 from J, leaving 8 bases between them. The CDR3 DNA sequence: TGTGCCAGCAGTTACCCCCAGGGGACCCAGTACTTC. Translation gives CASSYPQGTQYF.

In DNA form, the CDR3 reads TGTGCCAGCAGGACGGGACTAGCGGGGGGGCTTTCTGAGCAGTTCTTC. Its protein is CASRTGLAGGLSEQFF. The chain carries TRBV11-2 and TRBJ2-1; TRBD2 matches 16 bases. This CDR3 contains 16 residues. Per germline, CDR1 SGHAT and CDR2 FQNNGV. Trimming cost V 6 bases and J 9 bases; bases outside gene matches: 8.

Notes on this clone: A junction end diverges from the germline sequence, so it may reflect a read error. This sequence joins TRBV18 and TRBJ2-1, with TRBD2 matching over 13 bases. Germline loops: CDR1 KGHSH, CDR2 LQKENI. CDR3 size: 14 residues. The CDR3 sequence is CASTPTSGGAEQFF. CDR3 bases: TGTGCCAGCACACCTACTAGCGGGGGGGCTGAGCAGTTCTTC.

The chain carries TRBV5-4 and TRBJ2-1; 7 bases align to TRBD2. V dropped 4 bases and J dropped 0; count of bases not matched to a gene: 4. CDR1 is SGHNT and CDR2 is YYREEE in the germline V gene (reference sequence). CDR3 length: 15 residues. The CDR3 bases are TGTGCCAGCAGCCCCTCGGGGGGCTCCTACAATGAGCAGTTCTTC. This translates into CASSPSGGSYNEQFF.

The V call is TRBV7-2, the J call TRBJ2-2; maybe TRBD1 (5 bases). The CDR3 covers 15 residues. With 1 base removed from V and 7 bases from J, the gap between germline ends came to 13 bases. The germline V gene has CDR1 SGHTA and CDR2 FQGNSA. The CDR3 DNA reads as TGTGCCAGCAGCTTAGAAGTCCTTAGGGGCGGGGAGCTGTTTTTT. Translating gives CASSLEVLRGGELFF. Variable domain in full (rest from reference TRBV7-2 and TRBJ2-2): GAGVSQSPSNKVTEKGKDVELRCDPISGHTALYWYRQSLGQGLEFLIYFQGNSAPDKSGLPSDRFSAERTGGSVSTLTIQRTQQEDSAVYLCASSLEVLRGGELFFGEGSRLTVL.

This chain joins TRBV6-5 and TRBJ2-5; D may be TRBD2 (5 bases). The germline gives CDR1 MNHEY, CDR2 SVGAGI. The CDR3 loop spans 14 amino acids. Between the trimmed V and J ends, which lost 4 bases and 5 bases, there was a span of 14 bases. CDR3 in amino acids: CASSSTRGSETQYF. CDR3 bases: TGTGCCAGCAGTTCGACCCGGGGATCGGAGACCCAGTACTTC.

V is TRBV19 and J is TRBJ2-2; unclear D gene. This CDR3 contains 14 residues. The V and J ends lost 5 bases and 0 bases respectively, with 7 bases between them. Germline V gene sequence: CDR1 LNHDA, CDR2 SQIVND (reference sequence). Written as DNA, the CDR3 is TGTGCCAGTAGTTCGACACCGAACACCGGGGAGCTGTTTTTT. This sequence encodes CASSSTPNTGELFF.

V usage is TRBV5-4 and J usage is TRBJ1-2, with D possibly TRBD1 on 5 matching bases. In germline, CDR1 is SGHNT, CDR2 YYREEE (reference sequence). V was cut by 0 bases and J by 1 base, with 7 bases left in between. The CDR3 sequence is 14 residues long. The CDR3 is CASSLGQNNYGYTF. DNA for the CDR3: TGTGCCAGCAGCTTGGGACAGAATAACTATGGCTACACCTTC.

This clone was found once. This rearrangement joins TRBV2 to TRBJ2-3, with unresolved D. V was cut by 3 bases and J by 0 bases, with 10 bases left in between. CDR3 length: 15 amino acids. Germline assignment: CDR1 SNHLY and CDR2 FYNNEI. CDR3 sequence: CASSDHVTSTDTQYF. The CDR3 region has the DNA TGTGCCAGCAGTGACCACGTTACTAGCACAGATACGCAGTATTTT.

On this clone itself: Within the sample, other DNA sequences also encode this same CDR3. The genes are TRBV7-8 and TRBJ1-1; D is uncertain. CDR1 is SGHVS and CDR2 is FQNEAQ in the germline V gene. Trimming pared 5 bases from V and 1 base from J, leaving 11 bases between. CDR3 size: 14 residues. CDR3 sequence (DNA): TGTGCCAGCAGCCTGAGACAAGGGAACACTGAAGCTTTCTTT. The encoded protein is CASSLRQGNTEAFF.